What follows are 25 T cell receptor beta chains derived from one specimen sequenced in a study of T cell clonality in common variable immunodeficiency. Produced via immunoSEQ multiplex PCR; TCRdb's table is partial and in-frame only. Sampling found fewer than 75,000 clones, none seen once. The specimen sequenced was peripheral blood mononuclear cells. Receptors were obtained from a person aged 18-70 years in good health.

This clone was counted at least ten times. The missing CDR3 end, 3 residues past where the read stops, is filled in from the germline J gene. The V gene is TRBV20-1, the J gene TRBJ2-7; 10 bases match TRBD2. J gave up 4 bases and V 6 bases, and 15 bases lay outside the gene matches. CDR1 and CDR2 (germline): DFQATT, SNEGSKA (reference sequence). The CDR3 has 16 residues. Incomplete CDR3 DNA: TGCAGTGCGTCGTCCACCCTAGCGGGAGATTGGTACGAG. It is translated as CSASSTLAGDWYE. The full CDR3 sequence reads CSASSTLAGDWYEQYF.

This clone rates as medium-sized. The sequenced fragment ends 3 residues before the CDR3 boundary, so the rest is inferred from the germline J gene. The V and J genes are TRBV29-1 and TRBJ1-1; D might be TRBD1 (5 bases). Germline CDR1 reads SQVTM; CDR2 reads ANQGSEA. The CDR3 has 10 amino acids. V was clipped by 4 bases and J by 7 bases, with 7 bases between them. CDR3 sequence reads: CSVVQGEAFF. CDR3 bases read: TGCAGCGTTGTCCAGGGTGAA. The full variable domain, rest sourced from reference TRBV29-1 and TRBJ1-1, is SAVISQKPSRDICQRGTSLTIQCQVDSQVTMMFWYRQQPGQSLTLIATANQGSEATYESGFVIDKFPISRPNLTFSTLTVSNMSPEDSSIYLCSVVQGEAFFGQGTRLTVV.

This clone was counted only a few times. Read sequence stops 3 residues before the CDR3 end, and the germline J gene provides the missing end. This chain connects TRBV19 to TRBJ1-5; a weak D match, TRBD1 (5 bases). CDR1 LNHDA and CDR2 SQIVND come from the germline V gene (reference sequence). The CDR3 runs 15 residues. V was trimmed by 5 bases and J by 6 bases, leaving 17 bases between them. The covered CDR3 bases are TGTGCCAGTAGTGTCGTCGTGGGGCTGGCTCAGCCC. This encodes CASSVVVGLAQP. The complete CDR3 reads CASSVVVGLAQPQHF. Based on the CDR3 plus reference TRBV19 and TRBJ1-5, the full variable domain is DGGITQSPKYLFRKEGQNVTLSCEQNLNHDAMYWYRQDPGQGLRLIYYSQIVNDFQKGDIAEGYSVSREKKESFPLTVTSAQKNPTAFYLCASSVVVGLAQPQHFGDGTRLSIL.

In this sample, this clone turned up many times. Read sequence stops 3 residues before the CDR3 end, and the germline J gene provides the missing end. The chain combines TRBV5-1 with TRBJ2-7, with TRBD1 matching over 9 bases. Trimming at V came to 2 bases and at J to 5 bases, leaving 14 bases not matched to a gene. The germline V gene has CDR1 SGHRS and CDR2 YFSETQ. The CDR3 has 17 amino acids. The part of the CDR3 DNA that was read is TGCGCCAGCAGCTTATTAACAGGGGGCGGGAGAAAGAACGAG. Protein sequence: CASSLLTGGGRKNE. Given in full, the CDR3 is CASSLLTGGGRKNEQYF.

This clone was seen many times. The read stops 3 residues short of the end of the CDR3; the missing end is completed from the germline J gene. The chain has TRBV5-1 and TRBJ2-7; 9 bases map to TRBD1. Germline-derived CDR1 and CDR2 are SGHRS and YFSETQ. J was trimmed by 1 base and V by 4 bases; bases with no gene match: 12. CDR3 length equals 17 residues. The DNA read from the CDR3 is TGCGCCAGCAGCGCGAATACGGGACAGGGCCGGTCCTACGAG. It is translated as CASSANTGQGRSYE. Given in full, the CDR3 is CASSANTGQGRSYEQYF.

In its sample, this clone was seen many times. In the same sample, other DNA sequences code for this CDR3. CDR3 residues: CASSLPGYNEQFF. The part of the CDR3 DNA that was read is TGTGCCAGCAGTCTTCCAGGCTACAATGAG. V and J are TRBV11-3 and TRBJ2-1; D is unclear. The sequence runs out 3 residues before the end of the CDR3; the remainder is reconstructed from the germline J gene. Germline loops: CDR1 SGHNT, CDR2 YENEEA. The CDR3 consists of 13 residues. The ends were cut back, 6 bases at V and 3 bases at J, with 9 bases in the middle.

This clone was seen repeatedly, ten times or more. The sequenced fragment ends 3 residues before the CDR3 boundary, so the rest is inferred from the germline J gene. The chain carries TRBV19 and TRBJ2-7; no firm D call. Trimming removed 1 base at V and 0 bases at J, with 7 bases between. CDR1 is LNHDA and CDR2 is SQIVND in the germline V gene (reference sequence). This CDR3 is built from 14 residues. The sequenced CDR3 bases are TGTGCCAGTAGTATAGCGCAGGCCTCCTACGAG. Translated: CASSIAQASYE. The whole CDR3 protein reads CASSIAQASYEQYF.

This clone was detected many times. The read comes to an end 3 residues before the CDR3 does, leaving the germline J gene to fill in the end. The V call is TRBV30, the J call TRBJ2-7; 11 nucleotides align to TRBD2. V lost 0 bases to trimming and J lost 4 bases; unmatched junction nucleotides: 8. The CDR3 is made up of 16 amino acids. Looked up from germline, CDR1 is GTSNPN and CDR2 is SVGIG (reference sequence). The covered CDR3 bases are TGTGCCTGGAGTGTCGTAGATAGCGGGGGGGCTTACGAG. It specifies CAWSVVDSGGAYE. The entire CDR3 protein reads CAWSVVDSGGAYEQYF.

This clone came up many times. The CDR3 end lies 3 residues beyond the end of the read and is filled in from the germline J gene. The gene calls are TRBV30 and TRBJ1-1, with TRBD1 matching 8 bases. This CDR3 region has 14 residues. CDR1 GTSNPN and CDR2 SVGIG come from the germline V gene (reference sequence). Losses at the gene ends were 3 bases for V and 6 bases for J; bases not matched to a gene: 9. The covered CDR3 bases are TGTGCCTGGAGGGAAGGACAGGGTATCTCTGAA. Protein: CAWREGQGISE. The full CDR3 reads CAWREGQGISEAFF.

This clone was seen at least ten times. Read sequence stops 3 residues before the CDR3 end, and the germline J gene provides the missing end. The rearrangement joins TRBV7-9 to TRBJ1-2; D is unclear. The CDR3 extends over 14 amino acids. Germline V gene lookup returns CDR1 SEHNR and CDR2 FQNEAQ (reference sequence). Trimming took off 3 bases at V and 6 bases at J, with 14 bases between the two ends. The CDR3 loop reads CASSFPLSADGYTF. Partial CDR3 DNA: TGTGCCAGCAGCTTCCCTCTGTCGGCGGATGGC. Complete variable domain (other parts from reference TRBV7-9 and TRBJ1-2): DTGVSQNPRHKITKRGQNVTFRCDPISEHNRLYWYRQTLGQGPEFLTYFQNEAQLEKSRLLSDRFSAERPKGSFSTLEIQRTEQGDSAMYLCASSFPLSADGYTFGSGTRLTVV.

Details on this clone: Read coverage stops 3 residues before the CDR3 terminus; the germline J gene supplies the remainder. The gene calls are TRBV7-3 and TRBJ2-3, with D possibly being TRBD1 (6 bases). Germline V gives CDR1 SGHTA, CDR2 FQGTGA. V lost 4 bases and J lost 1, with 9 bases in between. This CDR3 is built from 14 residues. CDR3 protein: CASSSGQRTDTQYF. The sequenced CDR3 bases are TGTGCCAGCAGCTCTGGACAGCGCACAGATACG.

Partial CDR3 DNA: TGCAGTGCTAGCCCGGGACAGGGGGCGAATACG. The encoded protein is CSASPGQGANT. The whole CDR3 protein reads CSASPGQGANTQYF. V usage is TRBV20-1 and J usage is TRBJ2-3; TRBD1 agrees at 12 bases. The read ends 3 residues before the CDR3 terminus; that terminus is restored from the germline J gene. Trimming at V came to 3 bases and at J to 7 bases, leaving 5 bases not matched to a gene. Germline CDR1 is DFQATT and CDR2 is SNEGSKA (reference sequence). This CDR3 comprises 14 residues.

Many counts were recorded for this clone. The missing CDR3 end, 3 residues past where the read stops, is filled in from the germline J gene. The chain links TRBV7-2 to TRBJ2-4; 7 positions agree with TRBD1. Germline V CDR1 and CDR2: SGHTA, FQGNSA. V lost 5 bases to trimming and J lost 5 bases; unmatched junction nucleotides: 6. The CDR3 extends over 14 amino acids. Partial CDR3 DNA: TGTGCCAGCAGCACCGACAGGGTTGAAAACATT. This translates into CASSTDRVENI. The complete CDR3 reads CASSTDRVENIQYF.

At least ten counts were recorded for this clone. The read finishes 3 residues shy of the CDR3 end, and the germline J gene is used to complete it. The V call is TRBV7-8, the J call TRBJ2-2, with 9 nucleotides matching TRBD1. The CDR3 has 14 residues. In germline, CDR1 is SGHVS, CDR2 FQNEAQ. The trim removed 5 bases at V and 6 bases at J, leaving 4 bases unmatched. The CDR3 reads CASSLGQGPGELFF. The covered CDR3 bases are TGTGCCAGCAGCCTGGGACAGGGCCCCGGGGAG.

At least ten counts were recorded for this clone. The sequenced fragment ends 3 residues before the CDR3 boundary, so the rest is inferred from the germline J gene. The chain uses TRBV20-1 and TRBJ2-7, with TRBD2 identical over 12 bases. Looked up from germline, CDR1 is DFQATT and CDR2 is SNEGSKA (reference sequence). V lost 6 bases, J lost 4 bases, and 7 bases stayed unmatched. This CDR3 has 14 residues. The covered CDR3 bases are TGCAGTGCGAGGGGACTAGCGGGCCCATACGAG. Its translation: CSARGLAGPYE. The CDR3 in its entirety is CSARGLAGPYEQYF.

This clone showed up just a few times. This may be a read error: a much more frequent sequence differs by one nucleotide. CDR3 amino acids: CASSPPQDMLYTGELFF. The covered CDR3 bases are TGTGCCAGCTCACCACCCCAAGACATGCTGTACACCGGGGAG. The chain recombines TRBV18 with TRBJ2-2, with D hard to call. The CDR3 end lies 3 residues beyond the end of the read and is filled in from the germline J gene. Germline V gives CDR1 KGHSH, CDR2 LQKENI. The CDR3 consists of 17 residues. Trimming cost V 0 bases and J 3 bases, with 14 bases left between them.

This clone occurred many times. Sequencing ends 3 residues short of the CDR3 end; the germline J gene provides the rest. This chain links TRBV5-1 with TRBJ1-2; 7 bases match TRBD1. Germline lookup yields CDR1 SGHRS and CDR2 YFSETQ. This CDR3 spans 14 amino acids. J gave up 7 bases and V 7 bases, and 13 bases lay outside the gene matches. The DNA read from the CDR3 is TGCGCCAGCGCCCCATTCAACAGGGGTAGTGGC. This gives the protein CASAPFNRGSG. The complete CDR3 protein is CASAPFNRGSGYTF.

This clone was seen many times. The observed sequence ends 3 residues before the CDR3 terminus, with the missing tail filled in from the germline J gene. The rearrangement uses TRBV2 and TRBJ1-5; weak D call: TRBD1 (6 bases). V was trimmed by 6 bases and J by 1 base, leaving 13 bases between them. This CDR3 region has 15 residues. Per the germline V gene, CDR1 is SNHLY and CDR2 is FYNNEI. The CDR3 sequence is CASSATGLSNQPQHF. The sequenced part of the CDR3 DNA is TGTGCCAGCAGCGCGACAGGTCTCAGCAATCAGCCC.

About this clone itself: From the germline J gene comes the end of the CDR3, since the read stops 3 residues before it. The chain combines TRBV2 with TRBJ1-6; D is ambiguous. From germline, CDR1 is SNHLY and CDR2 FYNNEI. This CDR3 is 14 amino acids long. The V and J ends lost 3 bases and 8 bases respectively, with 11 bases between them. The sequenced CDR3 bases are TGTGCCAGCAGTGATTTGCAGCAGGATTCACCC. This sequence encodes CASSDLQQDSP. The entire CDR3 reads CASSDLQQDSPLHF.

In this sample, this clone turned up many times. From the germline J gene comes the end of the CDR3, since the read stops 3 residues before it. The V call is TRBV28, the J call TRBJ2-3; the D is unclear. The germline V gene has CDR1 MDHEN and CDR2 SYDVKM. Between the trimmed V and J ends, which lost 2 bases and 4 bases, there was a span of 13 bases. This CDR3 comprises 15 residues. CDR3 DNA, as far as it was read: TGTGCCAGCAGTTTAGCCCAGAAAAGAGCAGATACG. Residues: CASSLAQKRADT. The whole CDR3 protein is CASSLAQKRADTQYF.

At least ten counts were recorded for this clone. Read data end 3 residues before the CDR3 end; the end is taken from the germline J gene. V gene TRBV2 combines with J gene TRBJ2-2; D gene unclear. CDR3 length equals 17 residues. The V end was cut by 4 bases, the J end by 0 bases, with 15 bases between. Germline V CDR1 and CDR2: SNHLY, FYNNEI. CDR3 in amino acids: CASSGWVDSPNTGELFF. The sequenced part of the CDR3 DNA is TGTGCCAGCAGTGGCTGGGTCGACTCCCCGAACACCGGGGAG. The full variable domain, rest sourced from reference TRBV2 and TRBJ2-2, is EPEVTQTPSHQVTQMGQEVILRCVPISNHLYFYWYRQILGQKVEFLVSFYNNEISEKSEIFDDQFSVERPDGSNFTLKIRSTKLEDSAMYFCASSGWVDSPNTGELFFGEGSRLTVL.

There are many counts of this clone. The sequence runs out 3 residues before the end of the CDR3; the remainder is reconstructed from the germline J gene. This chain links TRBV12-3 or TRBV12-4 with TRBJ2-2, with D tentatively TRBD1 or TRBD2 (7 bases each). The CDR3 has 15 residues. Deletions cut 5 bases from V and 5 bases from J, with 15 bases between. CDR3 amino acids: CASSPRQGGTGELFF. The CDR3 bases that were read are TGTGCCAGCAGTCCCCGACAGGGAGGGACCGGGGAG.

This clone was picked up many times. One junction end disagrees with the germline gene, perhaps due to a read error. The missing CDR3 end, 3 residues past where the read stops, is filled in from the germline J gene. The chain links TRBV6-4 to TRBJ2-3; TRBD2 matches at 10 bases. Germline V CDR1 and CDR2: MRHNA, SNTAGT. The CDR3 has 15 amino acids. CDR3 sequence reads: CTSSKAGGSTDTQYF. Partial CDR3 DNA: TGTACCAGCAGTAAAGCGGGGGGGAGCACAGATACG.

The table lists this clone with many counts. The read terminates 3 residues before the CDR3 end, so the remaining end is supplied by the germline J gene. The genes are TRBV20-1 and TRBJ2-1; 9 nucleotides agree with TRBD1. CDR1 is DFQATT, CDR2 SNEGSKA, per germline (reference sequence). V gave up 5 bases and J gave up 5 bases; unmatched junction bases: 4. The CDR3 loop spans 13 amino acids. CDR3 DNA (partial): TGCAGTGCTTGGACAGGGGAAAACAATGAG. Amino acids: CSAWTGENNE. The whole CDR3 sequence reads CSAWTGENNEQFF.

There are many counts of this clone. The CDR3 is cut off 3 residues early in the read; its end comes from the germline J gene. The chain recombines TRBV14 with TRBJ2-1; weak D call: TRBD2 (5 bases). The CDR3 is made up of 14 amino acids. In germline, CDR1 is SGHDN, CDR2 FVKESK. Trimming pared 4 bases from V and 2 bases from J, leaving 9 bases between. The CDR3 here is CASSPERTYNEQFF. CDR3 DNA (partial): TGTGCCAGCAGCCCCGAGCGGACCTACAATGAG.